These 28 T cell receptor beta chains originate from one sample sequenced in a study of CD4 T cells in lung cancer. This table comes from immunoSEQ multiplex PCR, and its TCRdb copy is limited to in-frame clones, with some not included. This table has a few thousand clones, just under 75% appearing once. The specimen was lung tumor tissue. All receptors come from a man aged 55-75 years with non-small cell lung cancer.

The chain employs TRBV5-4 and TRBJ2-2; 8 bases match TRBD1. The V and J ends lost 4 bases and 5 bases, in that order; junction bases with no gene match: 7. Germline V gene data show CDR1 as SGHNT and CDR2 as YYREEE (reference sequence). The CDR3 is 15 residues long. For the CDR3, the DNA is TGTGCCAGCAGCCCCGACACAGGGGGGACCGGGGAGCTGTTTTTT. Its protein is CASSPDTGGTGELFF. The full variable domain, rest sourced from reference TRBV5-4 and TRBJ2-2, is ETGVTQSPTHLIKTRGQQVTLRCSSQSGHNTVSWYQQALGQGPQFIFQYYREEENGRGNFPPRFSGLQFPNYSSELNVNALELDDSALYLCASSPDTGGTGELFFGEGSRLTVL.

The V and J genes are TRBV5-1 and TRBJ1-4; TRBD1 might be the D (5 bases). Germline loops: CDR1 SGHRS, CDR2 YFSETQ. Trimming pared 3 bases from V and 8 bases from J, leaving 20 bases between. This CDR3 region has 16 residues. Here the CDR3 reads CASSYQGHLGIEKLFF. DNA of the CDR3: TGCGCCAGCAGCTACCAAGGACATCTGGGAATCGAAAAACTGTTTTTT.

The rearrangement links TRBV29-1 to TRBJ2-3; D perhaps matches TRBD2 (5 bases). The CDR3 has 13 residues. The V and J ends lost 6 bases and 0 bases respectively, with 10 bases between them. Germline lookup yields CDR1 SQVTM and CDR2 ANQGSEA. The DNA of the CDR3 is TGCAGCGTCCTCAGCGGAAGCACAGATACGCAGTATTTT. Translated: CSVLSGSTDTQYF.

The chain recombines TRBV4-2 with TRBJ1-5; D remains unclear. There are 15 residues in the CDR3. Trimming took off 3 bases at V and 5 bases at J, with 14 bases between the two ends. Germline V gene data show CDR1 as LGHNA and CDR2 as YNFKEQ. The CDR3 is CASSHGKVIDQPQHF. The CDR3 DNA is TGTGCCAGCAGCCATGGCAAAGTAATCGATCAGCCCCAGCATTTT.

CDR3 residues: CASSLAGAISYEQYF. CDR3 coding DNA: TGTGCCAGCAGCCTAGCGGGAGCGATCTCCTACGAGCAGTACTTC. The V call is TRBV28, the J call TRBJ2-7, with 10 nucleotides matching TRBD2. Looked up from germline, CDR1 is MDHEN and CDR2 is SYDVKM. V trimming: 6 bases; J trimming: 0 bases; junction bases outside the gene matches: 5. The CDR3 length is 15 residues.

The chain uses TRBV6-1 and TRBJ2-7; TRBD1 is a possible D gene (5 bases). The CDR3 is 13 residues long. Germline-derived CDR1 and CDR2 are MNHNS and SASEGT. V was shortened by 6 bases and J by 6 bases, with 15 bases between the two germline ends. CDR3 sequence reads: CASSQSDRGEQYV. In DNA, the CDR3 is TGTGCCAGCAGCCAAAGCGACAGAGGCGAGCAGTACGTC.

The V and J genes are TRBV27 and TRBJ2-7; perhaps TRBD1 as D (5 bases). The V end was cut by 5 bases, the J end by 5 bases, with 22 bases between. The germline V gene has CDR1 MNHEY and CDR2 SMNVEV (reference sequence). CDR3 length equals 16 residues. In nucleotides, the CDR3 is TGTGCCAGCAGTGCCTCACAGGTCTCACGTCTTAACGAGCAGTACTTC. The encoded protein is CASSASQVSRLNEQYF.

The rearrangement joins TRBV6-6 to TRBJ2-1; 13 positions match TRBD2. There are 15 residues in the CDR3. Losses at the gene ends were 2 bases for V and 10 bases for J; bases not matched to a gene: 5. Germline V gene lookup returns CDR1 MNHNY and CDR2 SVGAGI (reference sequence). The CDR3 region has the DNA TGTGCCAGCAGTTACCCGACTAGCGGGAGGCGCGAGCAGTTCTTC. Translated: CASSYPTSGRREQFF.

The gene calls are TRBV5-6 and TRBJ2-3; 8 bases fit TRBD2. This CDR3 contains 16 residues. The germline V gene has CDR1 SGHDT and CDR2 YYEEEE. The ends lost 2 bases at V and 2 bases at J; junction bases unmatched: 7. In nucleotides, the CDR3 is TGTGCCAGCAGCTTAATTCTAGCGGGCCTCACAGATACGCAGTATTTT. This gives the protein CASSLILAGLTDTQYF.

This clone is large (0.1 to 1%) within its sample. This chain links TRBV27 with TRBJ2-7; 10 bases line up with TRBD1. Germline loops: CDR1 MNHEY, CDR2 SMNVEV (reference sequence). The trim removed 6 bases at V and 4 bases at J, leaving 6 bases unmatched. The CDR3 runs 14 residues. CDR3 region: CASRRQGAGYEQYF. CDR3 sequence (DNA): TGTGCCAGCAGGCGACAGGGGGCGGGATACGAGCAGTACTTC.

The rearrangement joins TRBV19 to TRBJ2-1, with 16 bases identical to TRBD2. In germline, CDR1 is LNHDA, CDR2 SQIVND (reference sequence). V shed 3 bases, J shed 9 bases, and the junction held 2 bases outside the gene matches. There are 15 residues in the CDR3. The CDR3 spells CASSMGLAGGAEQFF. Here the CDR3 DNA reads TGTGCCAGTAGTATGGGACTAGCGGGAGGGGCTGAGCAGTTCTTC. The full variable domain, its missing parts supplied by reference TRBV19 and TRBJ2-1, is DGGITQSPKYLFRKEGQNVTLSCEQNLNHDAMYWYRQDPGQGLRLIYYSQIVNDFQKGDIAEGYSVSREKKESFPLTVTSAQKNPTAFYLCASSMGLAGGAEQFFGPGTRLTVL.

This chain links TRBV7-8 with TRBJ1-2; possible D gene TRBD1, 5 bases. This CDR3 comprises 14 residues. The germline V and J ends were trimmed by 0 bases and 6 bases, with 11 bases remaining between them. Germline lookup yields CDR1 SGHVS and CDR2 FQNEAQ. This chain's CDR3 is CASSLAPGMDGYTF. The CDR3 coding sequence is TGTGCCAGCAGCTTAGCTCCAGGGATGGATGGCTACACCTTC.

This chain links TRBV10-3 with TRBJ2-7; tentatively, D is TRBD2 (6 bases). CDR1 and CDR2 (germline): ENHRY, SYGVKD. With 0 bases removed from V and 1 base from J, the gap between germline ends came to 10 bases. The CDR3 consists of 15 residues. The CDR3 bases are TGTGCCATCAGTGAGTCGGGAGGAAGATCCTACGAGCAGTACTTC. Translated, it gives CAISESGGRSYEQYF.

This clone is large. The chain joins TRBV19 to TRBJ2-7, with D perhaps TRBD2 (5 bases). Between the trimmed V and J ends, which lost 6 bases and 2 bases, there was a span of 11 bases. The germline V gene encodes CDR1 LNHDA and CDR2 SQIVND (reference sequence). This CDR3 region has 13 residues. The CDR3 protein is CASSPGSTYEQYF. The CDR3 DNA reads as TGTGCCAGTAGCCCGGGGTCAACCTACGAGCAGTACTTC.

In its sample, this clone is medium-sized. CDR3 DNA sequence: TGTGCCAGCAGCTCACGCGGACTAGCGGGAGTCGGGTCCTACGAGCAGTACGTC. Its translation is CASSSRGLAGVGSYEQYV. The chain joins TRBV21-1 to TRBJ2-7; TRBD2, as called in the table, went unchecked against the DNA. TRBV21-1 is labeled a pseudogene. The CDR3 contains 18 residues.

The chain joins TRBV6-5 to TRBJ1-6; D is uncertain. Germline V CDR1 and CDR2: MNHEY, SVGAGI. V gave up 0 bases and J gave up 7 bases, with 7 bases separating them. The CDR3 length is 14 residues. The CDR3 DNA reads TGTGCCAGCAGTTACTCCTCGGGGAATTCACCCCTCCACTTT. The encoded protein is CASSYSSGNSPLHF.

The CDR3 loop reads CATSRGQPNYGYTF. The CDR3 bases are TGTGCCACCAGCAGGGGACAGCCAAACTATGGCTACACCTTC. V and J are TRBV15 and TRBJ1-2, with 7 bases matching TRBD1. Trimming cost V 3 bases and J 2 bases; bases outside gene matches: 3. The CDR3 has 14 amino acids. Germline values: CDR1 LNHNV, CDR2 YYDKDF (reference sequence).

Turning to this clone: Its ends do not fully match the called genes, so a read error is possible. Different DNA sequences within this sample yield the same CDR3. J is TRBJ2-2 and V is TRBV28; D may be TRBD2 (5 bases). CDR1 and CDR2 (germline): MDHEN, SYDVKM. The CDR3 is made up of 11 amino acids. Here the CDR3 reads CASSPRRELFF. CDR3 DNA sequence: TGTGCCAGCAGCCCGAGAAGGGAGCTGTTCTTT.

The CDR3 region has the DNA TGTGCCAGCAAGGACACCTACAGGGTTACGCAGTATTTT. Translating gives CASKDTYRVTQYF. The J gene is TRBJ2-3, the V gene TRBV2; a weak D match, TRBD1 (6 bases). This CDR3 region has 13 residues. Germline V gene sequence: CDR1 SNHLY, CDR2 FYNNEI. With 7 bases removed from V and 8 bases from J, the gap between germline ends came to 16 bases. Complete variable domain (other parts from reference TRBV2 and TRBJ2-3): EPEVTQTPSHQVTQMGQEVILRCVPISNHLYFYWYRQILGQKVEFLVSFYNNEISEKSEIFDDQFSVERPDGSNFTLKIRSTKLEDSAMYFCASKDTYRVTQYFGPGTRLTVL.

The J gene is TRBJ2-3, the V gene TRBV5-1; D gene uncertain. The V gene's germline CDR1 is SGHRS and CDR2 YFSETQ. CDR3 length: 14 amino acids. Trimming took off 7 bases at V and 0 bases at J, with 12 bases between the two ends. The CDR3 nucleotides read TGCGCCAGCTCTACCGGTCCTAGCACAGATACGCAGTATTTT. It codes for CASSTGPSTDTQYF. Filled out from reference TRBV5-1 and TRBJ2-3, the complete variable domain reads KAGVTQTPRYLIKTRGQQVTLSCSPISGHRSVSWYQQTPGQGLQFLFEYFSETQRNKGNFPGRFSGRQFSNSRSEMNVSTLELGDSALYLCASSTGPSTDTQYFGPGTRLTVL.

The gene calls are TRBV5-4 and TRBJ1-2; 7 nucleotides agree with TRBD1. Trimming at V came to 0 bases and at J to 4 bases, leaving 6 bases not matched to a gene. This CDR3 comprises 15 residues. Germline V CDR1 and CDR2: SGHNT, YYREEE (reference sequence). CDR3 in amino acids: CASSLEMTGSYGYTF. The CDR3 region has the DNA TGTGCCAGCAGCTTGGAGATGACAGGGAGCTATGGCTACACCTTC. The full variable domain, rest sourced from reference TRBV5-4 and TRBJ1-2, is ETGVTQSPTHLIKTRGQQVTLRCSSQSGHNTVSWYQQALGQGPQFIFQYYREEENGRGNFPPRFSGLQFPNYSSELNVNALELDDSALYLCASSLEMTGSYGYTFGSGTRLTVV.

This chain uses TRBV28 with TRBJ1-4; D possibly corresponds to TRBD1 (5 bases). Germline loops: CDR1 MDHEN, CDR2 SYDVKM. The V and J ends lost 5 bases and 1 base respectively, with 20 bases between them. The CDR3 contains 18 residues. The chain's CDR3 is CASSTAPGLGRTNEKLFF. DNA for the CDR3: TGTGCCAGCAGTACTGCCCCCGGTCTGGGGCGAACTAATGAAAAACTGTTTTTT.

The rearrangement links TRBV2 to TRBJ1-2, with D maybe TRBD1 (6 bases). CDR3 size: 15 residues. V lost 6 bases and J 1 base, leaving 15 bases between the germline ends. Germline V gene data show CDR1 as SNHLY and CDR2 as FYNNEI. CDR3 in DNA: TGTGCCAGCAGGAGAGGACAGAACCTTAACTATGGCTACACCTTC. Protein sequence: CASRRGQNLNYGYTF. Based on the CDR3 plus reference TRBV2 and TRBJ1-2, the full variable domain is EPEVTQTPSHQVTQMGQEVILRCVPISNHLYFYWYRQILGQKVEFLVSFYNNEISEKSEIFDDQFSVERPDGSNFTLKIRSTKLEDSAMYFCASRRGQNLNYGYTFGSGTRLTVV.

The V gene is TRBV5-8, the J gene TRBJ2-2; TRBD2 is a possible D gene (5 bases). The CDR3 is made up of 15 amino acids. The germline V gene has CDR1 SGHTS and CDR2 YDEGEE. Trimming took off 0 bases at V and 5 bases at J, with 11 bases between the two ends. The CDR3: CASSLAGLATGELFF. CDR3 nucleotides: TGTGCCAGCAGCTTGGCCGGGCTAGCTACCGGGGAGCTGTTTTTT. The whole variable domain, remainder taken from reference TRBV5-8 and TRBJ2-2, is EAGVTQSPTHLIKTRGQQATLRCSPISGHTSVYWYQQALGLGLQFLLWYDEGEERNRGNFPPRFSGRQFPNYSSELNVNALELEDSALYLCASSLAGLATGELFFGEGSRLTVL.

The chain carries TRBV11-2 and TRBJ2-7; no clear D. Trimming pared 7 bases from V and 3 bases from J, leaving 10 bases between. Looked up from germline, CDR1 is SGHAT and CDR2 is FQNNGV. The CDR3 is 12 residues long. The CDR3 loop is CASTSNGYEQYF. The CDR3 DNA reads TGTGCCAGCACTTCCAACGGCTACGAGCAGTACTTC.

The chain has TRBV5-6 and TRBJ1-2; D remains unclear. CDR3 size: 17 residues. Per the germline V gene, CDR1 is SGHDT and CDR2 is YYEEEE. Trimming stripped 0 bases from V and 4 bases from J, with 19 bases between. DNA for the CDR3: TGTGCCAGCAGCTTGGCTCCCGGGTCAGTGAATACCTATGGCTACACCTTC. Protein product: CASSLAPGSVNTYGYTF.

This chain joins TRBV5-1 and TRBJ2-3; D call uncertain. CDR3 length: 15 residues. V was trimmed by 0 bases and J by 0 bases, leaving 8 bases between them. Germline CDR1 is SGHRS and CDR2 is YFSETQ. The CDR3 here is CASSLGLHSTDTQYF. The CDR3 region has the DNA TGCGCCAGCAGCTTGGGACTGCACAGCACAGATACGCAGTATTTT.

The chain couples TRBV6-1 to TRBJ2-7; 8 positions agree with TRBD1. Germline V gene sequence: CDR1 MNHNS, CDR2 SASEGT. CDR3 size: 11 residues. With V trimmed by 6 bases and J by 8 bases, 3 bases remained unmatched. CDR3 nucleotides: TGTGCCAGCAGCCAGGGGGCGCAGCAGTACTTC. This gives the protein CASSQGAQQYF.